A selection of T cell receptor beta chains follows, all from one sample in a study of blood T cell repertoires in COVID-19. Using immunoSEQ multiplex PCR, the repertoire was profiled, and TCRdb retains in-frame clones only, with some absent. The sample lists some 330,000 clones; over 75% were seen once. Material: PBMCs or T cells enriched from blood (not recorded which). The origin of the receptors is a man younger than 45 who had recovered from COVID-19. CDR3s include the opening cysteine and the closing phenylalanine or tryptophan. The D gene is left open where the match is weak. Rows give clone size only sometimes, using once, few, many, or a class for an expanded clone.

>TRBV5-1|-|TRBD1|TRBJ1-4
CASSLSGQDEKLFF
TGCGCCAGCAGCTTATCCGGACAGGATGAAAAACTGTTTTTT
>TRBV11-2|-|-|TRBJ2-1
CASSLAGVGEQFF
TGTGCCAGCAGCTTAGCGGGAGTGGGTGAGCAGTTCTTC
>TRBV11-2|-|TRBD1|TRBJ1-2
CASSVDRVAGYTF
TGTGCCAGCAGCGTAGACAGGGTTGCTGGCTACACCTTC
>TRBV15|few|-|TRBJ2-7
CATSRVSSEQYF
TGTGCCACCAGCAGAGTATCCTCCGAGCAGTACTTC
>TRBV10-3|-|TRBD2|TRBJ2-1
CAISGGTSGYEQFF
TGTGCCATCAGTGGCGGGACTAGCGGCTATGAGCAGTTCTTC
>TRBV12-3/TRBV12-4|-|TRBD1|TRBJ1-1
CASKDRGATEAFF
TGTGCCAGCAAAGACAGGGGAGCCACTGAAGCTTTCTTT
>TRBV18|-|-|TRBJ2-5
CASSPQQGGGATQYF
TGTGCCAGCTCACCACAACAGGGTGGTGGGGCGACCCAGTACTTC
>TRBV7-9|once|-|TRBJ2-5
CASSLATALETQYF
TGTGCCAGCAGCTTAGCAACTGCTCTGGAGACCCAGTACTTC
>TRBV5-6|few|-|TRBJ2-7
CASSGRGRAYEQYF
TGTGCCAGCAGCGGGAGGGGGAGGGCCTACGAGCAGTACTTC
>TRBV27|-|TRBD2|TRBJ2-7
CASSLSGGEQYF
TGTGCCAGCAGTTTATCGGGGGGGGAGCAGTACTTC
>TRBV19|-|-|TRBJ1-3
CASSNQGEISGNTIYF
TGTGCCAGTAGTAATCAGGGCGAGATCTCTGGAAACACCATATATTTT
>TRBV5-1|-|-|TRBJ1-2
CASSLAPVTYGYTF
TGCGCCAGCAGCTTGGCCCCGGTTACCTATGGCTACACCTTC
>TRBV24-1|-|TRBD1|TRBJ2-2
CATSGLLGQVPTGELFF
TGTGCCACCAGTGGGCTGCTCGGACAGGTACCCACCGGGGAGCTGTTTTTT
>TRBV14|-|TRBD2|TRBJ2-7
CASSQEYGLRGISDEQYF
TGTGCCAGCAGCCAAGAGTACGGTCTGCGGGGGATCTCTGACGAGCAGTACTTC
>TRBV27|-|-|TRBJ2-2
CASSRIGARNTGELFF
TGTGCCAGCAGTCGAATAGGGGCTAGGAACACCGGGGAGCTGTTTTTT
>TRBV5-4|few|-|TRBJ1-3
CASSLAAPGNTIYF
TGTGCCAGCAGCTTGGCAGCGCCTGGAAACACCATATATTTT
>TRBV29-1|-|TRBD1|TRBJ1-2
CSVEEGQGQYYGYTF
TGCAGCGTTGAAGAGGGACAGGGGCAGTATTATGGCTACACCTTC
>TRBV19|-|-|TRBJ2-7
CASSTGWDEQYF
TGTGCCAGTAGTACAGGGTGGGACGAGCAGTACTTC
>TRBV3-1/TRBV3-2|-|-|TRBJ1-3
CASFPRQGGYTIYF
TGTGCCAGCTTCCCACGCCAGGGAGGGTACACCATATATTTT
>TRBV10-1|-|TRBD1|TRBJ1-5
CASSDRGSQPQHF
TGCGCCAGCAGCGACAGGGGATCTCAGCCCCAGCATTTT
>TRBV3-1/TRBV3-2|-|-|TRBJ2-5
CASSQSPGDQETQYF
TGTGCCAGCAGCCAAAGTCCAGGGGACCAAGAGACCCAGTACTTC
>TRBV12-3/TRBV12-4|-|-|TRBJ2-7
CASSFNYNEQYF
TGTGCCAGCAGTTTTAACTACAACGAGCAGTACTTC
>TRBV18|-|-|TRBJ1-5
CASSPPAGANQPQHF
TGTGCCAGCTCACCACCTGCAGGGGCCAATCAGCCCCAGCATTTT
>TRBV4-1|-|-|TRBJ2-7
CASSHWTGTTASYEQYF
TGCGCCAGCAGCCACTGGACAGGGACTACAGCTTCCTACGAGCAGTACTTC
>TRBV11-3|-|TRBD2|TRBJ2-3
CASSSTPWTSGPGADTQYF
TGTGCCAGCAGCTCTACCCCTTGGACTAGCGGTCCGGGGGCAGATACGCAGTATTTT
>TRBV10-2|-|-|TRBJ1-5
CASSETGISNQPQHF
TGCGCCAGCAGTGAAACGGGGATAAGCAATCAGCCCCAGCATTTT
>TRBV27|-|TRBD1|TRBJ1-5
CASSRDRGGNQPQHF
TGTGCCAGCAGTCGTGACAGGGGGGGGAATCAGCCCCAGCATTTT
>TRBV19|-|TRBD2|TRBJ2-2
CASSRLAGAPDTGELFF
TGTGCCAGTAGTAGGCTAGCGGGGGCCCCGGACACCGGGGAGCTGTTTTTT
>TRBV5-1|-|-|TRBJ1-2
CASSGAGGEYGYTF
TGCGCCAGCAGCGGCGCCGGGGGGGAATATGGCTACACCTTC
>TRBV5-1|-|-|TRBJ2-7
CASSLESMSYEQYF
TGCGCCAGCAGCTTGGAGAGTATGTCCTACGAGCAGTACTTC
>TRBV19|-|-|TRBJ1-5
CASSIGREVYSNQPQHF
TGTGCCAGTAGTATAGGCCGGGAGGTTTATAGCAATCAGCCCCAGCATTTT
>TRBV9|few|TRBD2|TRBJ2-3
CASSARHSGEGQYF
TGTGCCAGCAGCGCCCGACATAGCGGGGAGGGGCAGTATTTT
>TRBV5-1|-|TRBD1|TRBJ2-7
CASRQGAAYEQYF
TGCGCCAGCCGACAGGGGGCGGCCTACGAGCAGTACTTC
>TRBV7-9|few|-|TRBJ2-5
CASSFAKSPETQYF
TGTGCCAGCAGCTTCGCTAAGTCCCCTGAGACCCAGTACTTC
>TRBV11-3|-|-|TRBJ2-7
CASSLDRAYEQYF
TGTGCCAGCAGCTTAGATCGGGCCTACGAGCAGTACTTC
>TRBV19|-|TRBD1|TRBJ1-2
CASSRTGGDPYGYTF
TGTGCCAGTTCTCGGACAGGGGGCGACCCCTATGGCTACACCTTC
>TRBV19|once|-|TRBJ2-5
CASVDRSRAGGEETQYF
TGTGCCAGTGTCGATAGGAGCAGGGCCGGAGGGGAGGAGACCCAGTACTTC
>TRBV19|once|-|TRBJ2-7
CASSIGGRLYEQYF
TGTGCCAGTAGTATCGGGGGGCGCCTCTACGAGCAGTACTTC
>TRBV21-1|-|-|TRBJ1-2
CASSKLRYGYTF
TGTGCCAGCAGCAAATTGCGCTATGGCTACACCTTC
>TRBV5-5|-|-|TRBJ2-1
CASSLGTNPGGEQFF
TGTGCCAGCAGCTTGGGGACTAACCCAGGTGGGGAGCAGTTCTTC
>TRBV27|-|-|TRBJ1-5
CASSPGTHSNQPQHF
TGTGCCAGCAGCCCTGGGACACATAGCAATCAGCCCCAGCATTTT
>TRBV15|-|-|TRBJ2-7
CATSLNSYEQYF
TGTGCCACCAGCCTTAACTCCTACGAGCAGTACTTC
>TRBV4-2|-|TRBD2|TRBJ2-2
CASSPRAGGQTGELFF
TGTGCCAGCAGCCCCCGAGCGGGGGGGCAAACCGGGGAGCTGTTTTTT
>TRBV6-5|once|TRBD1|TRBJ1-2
CASRAGQGANYGYTF
TGTGCCAGCAGGGCGGGACAGGGAGCTAACTATGGCTACACCTTC
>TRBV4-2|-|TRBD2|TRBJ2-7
CASSQEGLAGGFEQYF
TGTGCCAGCAGCCAAGAGGGGCTAGCGGGAGGGTTTGAGCAGTACTTC
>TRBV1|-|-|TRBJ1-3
CTSSATGSPGNTIYF
TGCACCAGCAGCGCGACAGGGTCCCCAGGAAACACCATATATTTT
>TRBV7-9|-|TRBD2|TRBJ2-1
CASRGASGGSYNEQFF
TGTGCCAGCAGAGGGGCTAGCGGGGGGTCGTACAATGAGCAGTTCTTC
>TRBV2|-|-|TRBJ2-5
CASRDLDEAQYF
TGTGCCAGCAGAGACCTAGACGAGGCCCAGTACTTC
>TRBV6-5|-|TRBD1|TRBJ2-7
CASSYSRTGGYEQYF
TGTGCCAGCAGTTACTCCCGGACAGGGGGGTACGAGCAGTACTTC
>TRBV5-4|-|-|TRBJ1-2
CASSLGGNAQNYGYTF
TGTGCCAGCAGCTTGGGGGGCAACGCTCAAAACTATGGCTACACCTTC
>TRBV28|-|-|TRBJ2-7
CASSFSLPVGLSYEQYF
TGTGCCAGCAGTTTTTCTCTCCCAGTGGGGCTCTCCTACGAGCAGTACTTC
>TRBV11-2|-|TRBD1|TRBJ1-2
CASSSIQGDYGYTF
TGTGCCAGCAGCTCAATACAGGGGGACTATGGCTACACCTTC
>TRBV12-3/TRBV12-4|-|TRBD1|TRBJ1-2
CATSGQSYGYTF
TGTGCCACTTCGGGACAGTCCTATGGCTACACCTTC
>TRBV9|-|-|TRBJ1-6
CASSANSGFSPLHF
TGTGCCAGCAGCGCGAACTCAGGGTTTTCACCCCTCCACTTT
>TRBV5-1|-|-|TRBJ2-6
CASSFRGHSSGANVLTF
TGCGCCAGCAGCTTCAGGGGCCACAGCTCTGGGGCCAACGTCCTGACTTTC
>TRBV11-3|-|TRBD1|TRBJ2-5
CASSLGQAVRETQYF
TGTGCCAGCAGCCTCGGACAGGCCGTTAGGGAGACCCAGTACTTC
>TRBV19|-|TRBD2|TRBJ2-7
CASSMVSGSFSYEQYF
TGTGCCAGTAGTATGGTTAGCGGGAGTTTCTCCTACGAGCAGTACTTC
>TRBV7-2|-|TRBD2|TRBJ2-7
CASSFASGSYEQYF
TGTGCCAGCAGCTTTGCTAGCGGCTCCTACGAGCAGTACTTC
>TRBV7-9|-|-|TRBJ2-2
CASSSVTGELFF
TGTGCCAGCAGCTCAGTTACCGGGGAGCTGTTTTTT